These 9 T cell receptor beta chains share one sample of origin, sequenced in a study of shared clonotypes between healthy human individuals. Clones were read by immunoSEQ multiplex PCR, and TCRdb kept only the in-frame ones, dropping some. In the table there are 2,500,000 or so clones, 90% to 95% of which are singletons. Sequencing was performed on naive CD4+ T cells sorted from blood. Specified subset: CD45RA+ positively selected. All receptors derive from a man aged 18 to 35 in good health.

This chain uses TRBV29-1 with TRBJ2-1, with TRBD1 identical over 9 bases. Germline assignment: CDR1 SQVTM and CDR2 ANQGSEA. Trimming removed 6 bases from V and 7 bases from J; junction bases left unmatched: 13. This CDR3 comprises 15 residues. The CDR3: CSVLDRDRADNEQFF. The CDR3 nucleotides are TGCAGCGTCCTCGACCGGGACAGGGCTGATAATGAGCAGTTCTTC.

The genes are TRBV29-1 and TRBJ2-7; the D gene is possibly TRBD2 (6 bases). Trimming pared 6 bases from V and 5 bases from J, leaving 14 bases between. The CDR3 is 12 amino acids. The V gene's germline CDR1 is SQVTM and CDR2 ANQGSEA. DNA for the CDR3: TGCAGCGTGGTTACGCGGGGCCACGAGCAGTACTTC. Translation gives CSVVTRGHEQYF.

The genes are TRBV19 and TRBJ2-3, with D hard to call. Germline CDR1 LNHDA, CDR2 SQIVND (reference sequence). This CDR3 has 13 residues. Between the trimmed V and J ends, which lost 5 bases and 1 base, there was a span of 7 bases. CDR3 nucleotides: TGTGCCAGTAGTTCGGGCGGCACAGATACGCAGTATTTT. This gives the protein CASSSGGTDTQYF.

J is TRBJ1-2 and V is TRBV10-3, with D maybe TRBD1 (5 bases). This CDR3 is built from 14 residues. V shed 4 bases and J shed 8 bases, with 17 bases lying between them. Germline loops: CDR1 ENHRY, CDR2 SYGVKD. CDR3 sequence: CAISGASRVQGYTF. In DNA, the CDR3 is TGTGCCATCAGTGGGGCTAGCAGGGTACAAGGCTACACCTTC.

The J gene is TRBJ2-7, the V gene TRBV7-9, with 8 bases fitting TRBD1. V gave up 5 bases and J gave up 3 bases; unmatched junction bases: 9. This CDR3 is 15 amino acids long. Germline V gene lookup returns CDR1 SEHNR and CDR2 FQNEAQ (reference sequence). CDR3 loop: CASSLGEGTGYEQYF. DNA of the CDR3: TGTGCCAGCAGCCTAGGCGAAGGGACAGGCTACGAGCAGTACTTC.

The chain joins TRBV6-6 to TRBJ2-7; 10 positions agree with TRBD2. This CDR3 spans 16 amino acids. With 5 bases clipped from V and 9 bases from J, the junction kept 16 bases outside the gene matches. Germline CDR1 MNHNY, CDR2 SVGAGI (reference sequence). The CDR3 protein is CASSAGLAEMTPRQYF. CDR3 nucleotide sequence: TGTGCCAGCAGTGCAGGACTAGCGGAGATGACCCCCAGGCAGTACTTC.

The chain recombines TRBV30 with TRBJ1-2; TRBD1 aligns across 7 bases. Germline V gene lookup returns CDR1 GTSNPN and CDR2 SVGIG (reference sequence). Trimming cost V 0 bases and J 7 bases; bases outside gene matches: 11. CDR3 length: 15 residues. Here the CDR3 reads CAWSVSFQGVSGYTF. DNA for the CDR3: TGTGCCTGGAGTGTAAGTTTTCAGGGGGTGTCTGGCTACACCTTC.

A note on this clone: Other DNA sequences in this specimen translate into the identical CDR3. This chain uses TRBV29-1 with TRBJ1-1; D not certain. Trimming left V 6 bases short and J 1 base short, with 9 bases between. From germline, CDR1 is SQVTM and CDR2 ANQGSEA. The length of the CDR3 is 12 residues. CDR3 nucleotides: TGCAGCGTGTCCGACGGGAACACTGAAGCTTTCTTT. Translated: CSVSDGNTEAFF. The complete variable domain, with remaining parts taken from reference TRBV29-1 and TRBJ1-1, reads SAVISQKPSRDICQRGTSLTIQCQVDSQVTMMFWYRQQPGQSLTLIATANQGSEATYESGFVIDKFPISRPNLTFSTLTVSNMSPEDSSIYLCSVSDGNTEAFFGQGTRLTVV.

J is TRBJ1-3 and V is TRBV5-1; 7 nucleotides match TRBD1. There are 18 residues in the CDR3. After removal of 2 bases from V and 0 bases from J, the junction contained 11 bases not matched to a gene. Per germline, CDR1 SGHRS and CDR2 YFSETQ. The CDR3 coding sequence is TGCGCCAGCAGCTTCACCCGGGACAGCCAGAGCTCTGGAAACACCATATATTTT. Translating it yields CASSFTRDSQSSGNTIYF.